These T cell receptor beta chains were read from a single sample in a study of blood T cell repertoires in COVID-19. Profiling relied on immunoSEQ multiplex PCR, and the TCRdb table lists in-frame clones only, not all of them. Seen here are about 160,000 clones, over 85% observed once, and the top ten hold 2%. Input material: peripheral blood. These receptors all come from a woman aged 55-69 years with COVID-19, enrolled during active disease. Each CDR3 is given without its conserved first and last residue.

j_gene: TRBJ1-2; v_gene: TRBV6-5; CDR3aa: ASSYSRGTYGYT
j_gene: TRBJ1-6; v_gene: TRBV30; CDR3aa: AWKDSRYSPLH
j_gene: TRBJ1-1; v_gene: TRBV9; CDR3aa: ASSVDWLNTEAF
j_gene: TRBJ2-1; v_gene: TRBV30; CDR3aa: AWGRLAGGNEQF
j_gene: TRBJ2-4; v_gene: TRBV7-2; CDR3aa: ASSLDTGATKNIQY
j_gene: TRBJ1-2; v_gene: TRBV25-1; CDR3aa: ASRDRGGGYGYT
j_gene: TRBJ2-7; v_gene: TRBV5-4; CDR3aa: ASSLMGHQTYEQY
j_gene: TRBJ2-3; v_gene: TRBV5-1; CDR3aa: ASSTGQGTDTQY
j_gene: TRBJ2-7; v_gene: TRBV7-8; CDR3aa: ASSRGGQTYEQY
j_gene: TRBJ1-2; v_gene: TRBV30; CDR3aa: AWSIFRGHYGYT
j_gene: TRBJ1-1; v_gene: TRBV29-1; CDR3aa: SVADRLNTEAF